This passage covers 7 T cell receptor beta chains from one sample sequenced in a study of blood T cell repertoires in COVID-19. The repertoire was sequenced with immunoSEQ multiplex PCR; TCRdb's copy has only in-frame clones and lacks some. The sample includes about 23,000 clones, 70% to 90% of them seen just once. The sequencing input was peripheral blood. The source is a woman aged 80 or over with active COVID-19.

This clone was counted between two and nine times. The V gene is TRBV4-1, the J gene TRBJ2-2; 9 nucleotides agree with TRBD2. Germline loops: CDR1 MGHRA, CDR2 YSYEKL. The CDR3 contains 16 residues. The junction had 7 bases not matched to a gene; V was cut back by 1 base and J by 7 bases. DNA of the CDR3: TGCGCCAGCAGCCAAGCCCCCAGCGGGAGGTTCGGGGAGCTGTTTTTT. It yields the protein CASSQAPSGRFGELFF.

The chain joins TRBV4-2 to TRBJ2-3, with 12 nucleotides matching TRBD1. The V gene end was trimmed by 4 bases and the J gene end by 4 bases; junction bases not matched to a gene: 9. CDR3 length equals 17 residues. The germline gives CDR1 LGHNA, CDR2 YNFKEQ. CDR3 DNA sequence: TGTGCCAGCAGCCCTGCCCACGGGACAGGGGGCGCAGATACGCAGTATTTT. Protein product: CASSPAHGTGGADTQYF.

The count of this clone is one. The chain couples TRBV28 to TRBJ1-1, with D possibly being TRBD1 (6 bases). V was clipped by 7 bases and J by 10 bases, with 13 bases between them. This CDR3 comprises 11 residues. Germline V CDR1 and CDR2: MDHEN, SYDVKM. The CDR3 coding sequence is TGTGCCAGCACTACAGGGAGGGCAGCTTTCTTT. Protein product: CASTTGRAAFF.

The chain recombines TRBV4-2 with TRBJ2-3; 13 positions match TRBD2. The V gene's germline CDR1 is LGHNA and CDR2 YNFKEQ. V shed 1 base and J 9 bases; nucleotides not matched to a gene: 10. CDR3 length: 17 amino acids. DNA of the CDR3: TGTGCCAGCAGCCAAGCCCCCCGGACTAGCGGGGGCGGGACGCAGTATTTT. It is translated as CASSQAPRTSGGGTQYF.

The table lists this clone with a few counts. The chain uses TRBV4-3 and TRBJ1-3; D may be TRBD1 (6 bases). V lost 1 base to trimming and J lost 3 bases, with 10 bases between them. CDR3 length: 15 amino acids. Germline V gene sequence: CDR1 LGHNA, CDR2 YSLEER. The CDR3 sequence: CASSQGAGVGNTIYF. CDR3 nucleotides: TGCGCCAGCAGCCAAGGCGCAGGGGTTGGAAACACCATATATTTT.

The chain employs TRBV18 and TRBJ2-2, with D hard to call. This CDR3 is 14 amino acids long. The V gene lost 5 bases and the J gene lost 1 base, with 8 bases spanning the gap. CDR1 and CDR2 (germline): KGHSH, LQKENI. CDR3 loop: CASSVQRNTGELFF. Written as DNA, the CDR3 is TGTGCCAGCTCAGTCCAGCGGAACACCGGGGAGCTGTTTTTT.

The chain recombines TRBV12-5 with TRBJ2-1, with D possibly being TRBD2 (7 bases). V lost 6 bases and J 6 bases, leaving 21 bases between the germline ends. This CDR3 is 16 amino acids long. From germline, CDR1 is LGHNT and CDR2 FRNRAP. CDR3 region: CASGTLGGPHFNEQFF. CDR3 sequence (DNA): TGTGCTAGTGGCACCTTGGGGGGGCCTCATTTCAATGAGCAGTTCTTC.